This T cell receptor beta chain was sequenced during a study of blood T cell repertoires in COVID-19 (dated by TCRdb to between 2020 and 2021). Study-wide context: Collaborator samples came from the United States, Italy and Spain and covered acute and convalescent phases of COVID-19. The dataset comprised deeply sampled blood TCRbeta repertoires from subjects exposed to, actively infected with, or recovered from COVID-19. The repertoires were released in a freely available public database intended as a resource for research on the immune response to SARS-CoV-2. The prospective study material was composed of cDNA or gDNA derived from T cells, B-cell-depleted T cells, or PBMCs. The sample metadata nearly always contained a de-identified subject ID, COVID-19 status, age in years and sex. HLA class I and class II types, where available, came from metadata supplied by the sample provider rather than from assay-based typing. Samples came from the ongoing ImmuneRACE study (first 160 participants) plus 1,254 subjects from 6 global collaborators. Here is what the overall study found, with its caveats: How much clinical and demographic metadata was included differed by source and by participant, and the metadata was provided uncurated.

This clone was picked up a small number of times. This receptor's antigen is unknown. Base quality data are lacking; no much larger clone is found one base away. Inclusive of the bounding cysteine and phenylalanine, the CDR3 is 18 residues long. The read is trimmed to its CDR3 DNA, 54 bases read in frame from base 1. From a lookup of the germline V gene, CDR1 and CDR2 are LGHNA and YSLEER. The V end gives up 0 bases and the J end 5 bases, leaving 14 bases in the junction not matched to a gene. The collaborating institutions used their own protocols to collect whole blood in K2EDTA tubes. For TCRbeta analysis, collaborators shipped samples in one of three forms: frozen whole blood, isolated PBMCs, or DNA extracted from either of those sample types. TCRbeta CDR3 regions were amplified from genomic DNA using the immunoSEQ Assay, a bias-controlled multiplex PCR. From the authors' description of their analysis: Within the assay, amplification of reference gene primers was used to estimate how many nucleated cells each sample contained. To quantify the absolute abundance of each unique TCRbeta CDR3 rearrangement, sequence reads were collapsed and filtered. For each sample, productive Simpson clonality was calculated as the square root of Simpson's diversity index across productive rearrangements. In its TCRdb copy, this immuneACCESS table keeps in-frame sequences only and misses some clones. Where compared with another copy, unresolved V genes explain less than half of these, and the others have no known cause. D and trimming come from the DNA, and the V and J calls and clone size come from that table. For this sample the table gives tens of thousands of clones, of which approximately 90% were detected only once. The ten largest clones add up to 8.3% of the sample.

The specimen sequenced was peripheral blood. The rearrangement joined TRBV4-3 to TRBJ2-3; 7 bases in between match TRBD2. The clonotype was recovered from a human donor with active COVID-19. The donor label of this sample is uncertain. Here is the DNA: TGCGCCAGCAGCCAAGATAGAAATACGGGCGGGGGAGGAGATACGCAGTATTTT. The translation is CASSQDRNTGGGGDTQYF.